This T cell receptor beta chain was captured by sequencing in a study of response to subunit inactivated influenza vaccine. Findings of the study overall: Authors proposed each seasonal influenza vaccination draws in few new T cells.

TCRdb passed the RT-PCR reads through MiXCR, listing each CDR3 protein once. The table has 500,000 or so distinct CDR3 sequences, approximately 15% seen once; the top ten hold over 2.5%. The table lists this clonotype with many counts. The antigen is not known. The CDR3 spans 18 residues. Deletions cut 6 bases from V and 1 base from J, with 24 bases between. The material was CD4+ T cells sorted from PBMCs, obtained roughly 24 months after vaccination. The source is a man aged 50 to 69 who received an inactivated influenza vaccine. The chain carries TRBV12-3 or TRBV12-4 and TRBJ1-2; D remains ambiguous. The CDR3, as DNA: TGTGCCAGCAGGGGCACCGACCGCTTTGGCTTTTTTAACTATGGCTACACCTTC. Its translation: CASRGTDRFGFFNYGYTF.